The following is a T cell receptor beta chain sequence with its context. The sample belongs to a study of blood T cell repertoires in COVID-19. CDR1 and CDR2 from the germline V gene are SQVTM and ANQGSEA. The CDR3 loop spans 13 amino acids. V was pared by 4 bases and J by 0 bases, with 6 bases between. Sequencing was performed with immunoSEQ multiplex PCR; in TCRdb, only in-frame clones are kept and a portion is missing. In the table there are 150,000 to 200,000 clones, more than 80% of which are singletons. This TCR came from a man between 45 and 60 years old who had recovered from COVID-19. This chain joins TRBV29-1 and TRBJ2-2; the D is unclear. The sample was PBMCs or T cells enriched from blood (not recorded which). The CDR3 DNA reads TGCAGCGTTGTACCAGCGAACACCGGGGAGCTGTTTTTT. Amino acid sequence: CSVVPANTGELFF.